This T cell receptor (beta chain) was captured by sequencing in a study of cytomegalovirus exposure and HLA in healthy donors. Study overall: As an earlier analysis found, roughly 170 million T cells yielded over 95 million unique TCR beta sequences.

PCR used 60 Vbeta primers and 13 Jbeta primers. Sequenced by immunoSEQ multiplex PCR; TCRdb stores in-frame clones only, minus some. This repertoire shows 150,000 to 200,000 clones, 80% found once; its top ten account for approximately 1.1%. Study-wide results and limits: Analysis performed later found more than 15,000 TCR beta sequences associated with HLA alleles at 0.05 false discovery rate. Most TCR sequences showed up rarely, but some public TCRs showed up in many donors.

Germline-derived CDR1 and CDR2 are SGHKS and YYEKEE (reference sequence). Trimming cost V 2 bases and J 0 bases, with 7 bases left between them. The CDR3 has 14 amino acids. This clone came up a few times. Its antigen remains unidentified. The J gene is TRBJ2-3, the V gene TRBV5-5; a possible D gene is TRBD2 (6 bases). This TCR derives from a woman aged 40 to 55 in good health and CMV-seronegative. The sample taken for sequencing was PBMCs. CDR3 region: CASSFLASTDTQYF. In DNA, the CDR3 is TGTGCCAGCAGCTTCCTAGCGAGCACAGATACGCAGTATTTT.